A selection of T cell receptor beta chains follows, all from one sample in a study of cytomegalovirus exposure and HLA in healthy donors. Method: immunoSEQ multiplex PCR; TCRdb's copy keeps in-frame clones and lacks some. This table holds roughly 150,000 clones, around 89% found once. Specimen: PBMCs. The receptors derive from a man between 18 and 35 years old in good health and CMV-seronegative. CDR3s include the opening cysteine and the closing phenylalanine or tryptophan. The D gene is left open where the match is weak. Rows may omit the clone size; those that give it use once, few, many or a size class.

v_gene,j_gene,d_gene,abundance,len,CDR3nt,CDR3aa
TRBV14,TRBJ2-7,TRBD2,-,14,TGTGCCAGCAGCTTGGGACTAGCGGGAACTGAGCAGTACTTC,CASSLGLAGTEQYF
TRBV4-2,TRBJ2-7,TRBD2,-,16,TGTGCCAGCAGCCCGGGACTAGCGGGAGGAAGAAACGAGCAGTACTTC,CASSPGLAGGRNEQYF
TRBV27,TRBJ1-5,-,-,15,TGTGCCAGCAGTTTATCAAGGACTCATTATCAGCCCCAGCATTTT,CASSLSRTHYQPQHF
TRBV11-2,TRBJ2-5,TRBD2,-,16,TGTGCCAGCAGCTACCTCGTCAGCGGGGGAGGAGAGACCCAGTACTTC,CASSYLVSGGGETQYF
TRBV2,TRBJ1-1,-,-,15,TGTGCCAGCAGTGAAATTCCAGGGATGAACACTGAAGCTTTCTTT,CASSEIPGMNTEAFF
TRBV19,TRBJ2-3,-,-,16,TGTGCCAGTAGCCTTCAGGGCCGTCGGGCGGAAGATACGCAGTATTTT,CASSLQGRRAEDTQYF
TRBV5-4,TRBJ1-1,-,-,14,TGTGCCAGCATGACAGATAGTATGAACACTGAAGCTTTCTTT,CASMTDSMNTEAFF
TRBV6-1,TRBJ2-2,TRBD1,-,14,TGTGCCAGCAGGGAGGACAGGGGAGGGGGGGAGCTGTTTTTT,CASREDRGGGELFF
TRBV5-4,TRBJ2-3,-,-,17,TGTGCCAGCAGCCCTAATCGAGCGCCAACTAGCACAGATACGCAGTATTTT,CASSPNRAPTSTDTQYF
TRBV25-1,TRBJ2-1,-,-,16,TGTGCCAGCAGTACAGAATCGGACAGCTCCTACAATGAGCAGTTCTTC,CASSTESDSSYNEQFF
TRBV15,TRBJ1-2,-,-,13,TGTGCCACCAGCAGAGAACAGGGAGATGGCTACACCTTC,CATSREQGDGYTF
TRBV6-4,TRBJ2-7,TRBD1,-,18,TGTGCCAGCAGTGACTCGAGCCAAGCCCGGGACAGCTCCTACGAGCAGTACTTC,CASSDSSQARDSSYEQYF
TRBV19,TRBJ1-1,-,-,15,TGTGCCAGTAGTAGCACGGGACTTGGGTCTGTTGAAGCTTTCTTT,CASSSTGLGSVEAFF
TRBV5-1,TRBJ2-7,TRBD1,-,15,TGCGCCAGCAGCGTGAAGGGGACAGCACCCTACGAGCAGTACTTC,CASSVKGTAPYEQYF
TRBV6-6,TRBJ1-2,TRBD1,-,15,TGTGCCAGCAGTCTAGGACAGGGGAGTACTCATGGCTACACCTTC,CASSLGQGSTHGYTF
TRBV21-1,TRBJ1-4,-,once,19,TGTGCCAGCAGCAAATTCGCGATCCAGGGGGCTGCAACTAATGAAAAACTGTTTTTT,CASSKFAIQGAATNEKLFF
TRBV5-1,TRBJ2-1,TRBD1,-,18,TGCGCCAGCAGCTTGGACCTGCTACAGGGGGCAAGCAACAATGAGCAGTTCTTC,CASSLDLLQGASNNEQFF
TRBV4-1,TRBJ1-2,-,-,15,TGCGCCAGCAGCCACCAGAAGACAGATGGGTATGGCTACACCTTC,CASSHQKTDGYGYTF
TRBV5-1,TRBJ1-1,-,-,13,TGCGCCAGCAGCTTTTCAGGGTACAGTGAAGCTTTCTTT,CASSFSGYSEAFF
TRBV9,TRBJ1-5,-,-,17,TGTGCCAGCAGCGTTCTGATCGGCGGGGTCAGCAATCAGCCCCAGCATTTT,CASSVLIGGVSNQPQHF
TRBV7-2,TRBJ1-2,-,-,13,TGTGCCAGCAGCCCAATACAGGGACGGGGCTACACCTTC,CASSPIQGRGYTF
TRBV2,TRBJ2-3,-,-,12,TGTGCCAGCATCCAGCAGGGAAAAGGGCAGTATTTT,CASIQQGKGQYF
TRBV5-5,TRBJ1-1,-,-,11,TGTGCCAGCAGCAGTAGAATAGAAGCTTTCTTT,CASSSRIEAFF
TRBV7-9,TRBJ2-7,TRBD1,-,15,TGTGCCAGCAGCGTGGGACAGGGATACTCCTACGAGCAGTACTTC,CASSVGQGYSYEQYF
TRBV7-9,TRBJ2-1,TRBD2,-,15,TGTGCCAGCAGCCCGGGACTAGGGTCGCCCGGGGAGCAGTTCTTC,CASSPGLGSPGEQFF
TRBV6-6,TRBJ1-2,-,-,12,TGTGCCAGCCGGGGGACGGACTATGGCTACACCTTC,CASRGTDYGYTF
TRBV27,TRBJ2-1,TRBD2,-,15,TGTGCCAGCAGTTTGGCGGGAGGGGAATACAATGAGCAGTTCTTC,CASSLAGGEYNEQFF
TRBV6-1,TRBJ1-2,TRBD1,-,14,TGTGCCAGTCTACCGACAGGGATGAACTATGGCTACACCTTC,CASLPTGMNYGYTF
TRBV29-1,TRBJ2-7,TRBD2,-,15,TGCAGCGCATCCCGGACTAGCGGGAGGCTTCCAGAGCAGTACTTC,CSASRTSGRLPEQYF
TRBV27,TRBJ2-3,-,-,14,TGTGCCAGCAGTTTGCAAGCGGGCACAGATACGCAGTATTTT,CASSLQAGTDTQYF
TRBV5-6,TRBJ1-3,-,-,14,TGTGCCAGCAGCATCCAGGGCCCTGGAAACACCATATATTTT,CASSIQGPGNTIYF
TRBV11-2,TRBJ2-7,TRBD2,-,14,TGTGCCAGCAGCGGACTAGCGGGAGCTTACGAGCAGTACTTC,CASSGLAGAYEQYF
TRBV2,TRBJ2-1,-,-,15,TGTGCCAGCAACTTCTTAGGAGTCAGGGACTCTGGTCAGTTCTTC,CASNFLGVRDSGQFF
TRBV18,TRBJ2-4,-,-,14,TGTGCCAGCTCACCTCAGGGCGCCTCAGACATTCAGTACTTC,CASSPQGASDIQYF
TRBV7-9,TRBJ1-1,TRBD1,-,13,TGTGCCAGCAGCTCGACAGGGATCACTGAAGCTTTCTTT,CASSSTGITEAFF
TRBV2,TRBJ1-1,TRBD1,-,15,TGTGCCAGCAGTGACCGGACAGGGGCGAACACTGAAGCTTTCTTT,CASSDRTGANTEAFF
TRBV27,TRBJ2-7,TRBD2,few,18,TGTGCCAGCAGTTTGCGTCCCGGGGCGGGAGGCCGAACCTACGAGCAGTACTTC,CASSLRPGAGGRTYEQYF
TRBV5-1,TRBJ2-7,-,-,13,TGCGCCAGCAGCTTTGCCAGGGCCGAGGAGCAGTACTTC,CASSFARAEEQYF
TRBV11-2,TRBJ1-2,-,-,11,TGTGCCAGCAGCCTGGGAGGAGGCTACACCTTC,CASSLGGGYTF
TRBV2,TRBJ2-2,TRBD1,-,15,TGTGCCAGCAGCCTCAGGGGGCACAGCACCGGGGAGCTGTTTTTT,CASSLRGHSTGELFF
TRBV6-5,TRBJ1-2,TRBD1,-,15,TGTGCCAGCAGTTACTCCCCGACAGGGCCTTATGGCTACACCTTC,CASSYSPTGPYGYTF
TRBV6-1,TRBJ2-4,TRBD1,-,16,TGTGCCAGCAGTGAGCTAGACAGGGGGCCCAAAAACATTCAGTACTTC,CASSELDRGPKNIQYF
TRBV5-1,TRBJ1-1,-,-,15,TGCGCCAGCGGGAGGGGGACCAACATGAACACTGAAGCTTTCTTT,CASGRGTNMNTEAFF
TRBV28,TRBJ1-2,-,-,16,TGTGCCAGCAGTTTATCTGTTTCGCAGGGTGACTATGGCTACACCTTC,CASSLSVSQGDYGYTF
TRBV7-2,TRBJ2-2,TRBD2,-,15,TGTGCCAGCAGCTTCAGCGGGGATCACACCGGGGAGCTGTTTTTT,CASSFSGDHTGELFF
TRBV6-5,TRBJ2-1,-,-,14,TGTGCCAGCAAAGTGGGAGAGACCTACAATGAGCAGTTCTTC,CASKVGETYNEQFF
TRBV5-1,TRBJ2-5,-,-,13,TGCGCCAGCAGCTTGGACGGGAAGGAGACCCAGTACTTC,CASSLDGKETQYF
TRBV5-1,TRBJ1-4,-,-,15,TGCGCCAGCAGCTTGGACCTGGGAGACGATGAAAAACTGTTTTTT,CASSLDLGDDEKLFF
TRBV4-2,TRBJ2-1,TRBD2,-,14,TGTGCCAGCAGCTACGGGACTAGCGGGCATGAGCAGTTCTTC,CASSYGTSGHEQFF
TRBV29-1,TRBJ1-6,TRBD1,few,13,TGCAGCGTCCGGGACAGTGGGAATTCACCCCTCCACTTT,CSVRDSGNSPLHF
TRBV5-1,TRBJ2-1,TRBD1,-,14,TGCGCCAGCAGCCTAAGGACAGGGCCGAATGAGCAGTTCTTC,CASSLRTGPNEQFF
TRBV10-3,TRBJ1-2,TRBD1,-,13,TGTGCCATCAGGGGACAGGGGGTCTATGGCTACACCTTC,CAIRGQGVYGYTF
TRBV6-5,TRBJ1-2,TRBD1,-,14,TGTGCCAGCAGGTCGGTACAGGGGGCCATTTACGACACCTTC,CASRSVQGAIYDTF
TRBV28,TRBJ1-1,TRBD1,-,14,TGTGCCAGCAGGGACGGACAGGATTTCACTGAAGCTTTCTTT,CASRDGQDFTEAFF
TRBV29-1,TRBJ2-2,TRBD2,-,14,TGCAGCGTTGGGGCGGGAGCACGGGCCGGGGAGCTGTTTTTT,CSVGAGARAGELFF
TRBV19,TRBJ2-4,TRBD1,-,16,TGTGCCAGTAGTCTGGGACAGGGGTTAGCCAAAAACATTCAGTACTTC,CASSLGQGLAKNIQYF
TRBV28,TRBJ2-3,-,-,13,TGTGCCAGCAGTCCCGCGGCGGCAGATACGCAGTATTTT,CASSPAAADTQYF